What follows describes a single T cell receptor (beta chain). Its antigen is unknown. Base qualities are not at hand, and no much larger clone is one base apart. The library was made by the immunoSEQ multiplex PCR assay. Each sample had some 94,000 TCR templates assayed by the deep sequencing platform. Genomic DNA extracted from sorted T cells was used for TCRbeta CDR3 sequencing. In the original analysis: The R programming language was used for the clonal analysis of the TCRbeta CDR3 data. Alloreactive CD4+ and CD8+ clones were defined by comparing unstimulated samples with post-reaction CFSE-low samples. Regulatory or non-regulatory origin of alloreactive CD4+ clones was assigned by matching sequences to the sorted unstimulated Treg and non-Treg repertoires. TCRdb stores this immuneACCESS table with in-frame sequences only. Part of the clones is absent; in the studies checked, under half of the shortfall reflects unresolved V genes, and no reason is known for the rest. V, J and clone size derive from that table, while D and trimming were established from the DNA sequence. This sample is represented by approximately 94,000 clones; roughly 95% of them were singletons. Together, the top ten hold 0.03% to 0.035% of the sample.

In addition, sequencing in three donor pairs included unstimulated CD8+ effector memory subsets alongside CD4+ naive, CD8+ naive, CD8+ TEMRA and CD4+ memory subsets. TCRbeta CDR3 sequencing was performed on sorted unstimulated T cells and on proliferating T cells recovered from mixed lymphocyte reactions. Fresh whole blood from approximately ten HLA-typed healthy donors was used to isolate PBMCs. At the junction V is shortened by 5 bases and J by 5 bases, with 5 bases in between. The CDR3 numbers 11 residues from cysteine through phenylalanine. CDR3 DNA is the only sequence kept; it has 33 bases, read in frame from the first base. Reading the germline V gene gives CDR1 SGHRS and CDR2 YFSETQ. These data come from a study of siplizumab effects on memory and regulatory T cells (dated by TCRdb to the late 2010s). Regarding the complete study: The study examined how the anti-CD2 antibody siplizumab affects alloreactive T-cell subsets in allogeneic mixed lymphocyte reactions built from human PBMCs.

Here is what the overall study found, with its caveats: Greater diversity appeared to be present in unstimulated naive T cells than in memory T cells, and a substantial contribution to the alloresponse seemed to be made by naive cells. Among mappable alloreactive CD4+ clones, an average Treg-derived fraction of about 70% was observed with siplizumab, compared with 26.9% in control reactions. Sequences below about 10^-5 frequency were poorly captured, so only a minor fraction of alloreactive clones could be mapped to unstimulated subsets. Whether proliferating Tregs from siplizumab cultures actually had suppressive function was not functionally confirmed. The cumulative frequency of alloreactive sequences traceable to unstimulated CD4+ memory T cells was significantly reduced by siplizumab. For roughly 75-97% of proliferating CD4+ or CD8+ clones, no naive or memory phenotype could be assigned.

The TCR originated in a human donor in good health. This receptor chain uses TRBV5-1 and TRBJ1-5, with the D gene too uncertain to name. Sequencing was carried out using naive CD4+ T cells sorted from blood. Explained via the paper, the cell subset or site label denotes: unstimulated naive T cells. The CDR3 is CASRGDQPQHF. In nucleotide form, the sequence is TGCGCCAGCAGGGGCGATCAGCCCCAGCATTTT.